This entry lists 9 T cell receptor beta chains sequenced from one sample in a study of CD8 T cells in ankylosing spondylitis. Notes on the study in general: Blood of patients with ankylosing spondylitis appeared to be characterized by a TCR beta motif of several highly homologous variants.

TCRdb redid the calling of the 5' RACE reads with MiXCR, one entry per CDR3 protein. The data hold 750,000 to 850,000 distinct CDR3 sequences, with 10% to 15% observed a single time. Antigens for these TCRs are unknown. The sample comprised blood, either unsorted or a sorted T cell fraction (not recorded which). The source of these receptors is a male donor with ankylosing spondylitis.

A few counts support this clonotype. This chain links TRBV7-2 with TRBJ1-1; 10 positions agree with TRBD1. The CDR3 runs to 15 residues. Germline values: CDR1 SGHTA, CDR2 FQGNSA. In DNA, the CDR3 is TGTGCATCCGCCCGGGACAGGGGAGGTTATGCTGAAGCTTTCTTT. It encodes CASARDRGGYAEAFF.

The sample holds many counts of this clonotype. This sequence joins TRBV7-3 and TRBJ1-2; TRBD1 matches 8 bases. The CDR3 is 13 amino acids. V shed 6 bases and J 2 bases; nucleotides not matched to a gene: 2. Germline loops: CDR1 SGHTA, CDR2 FQGTGA. The CDR3 here is CASSWDRNYGYTF. The CDR3 region has the DNA TGTGCCAGCAGTTGGGACAGGAACTATGGCTACACCTTC. The full variable domain, its missing parts supplied by reference TRBV7-3 and TRBJ1-2, is GAGVSQTPSNKVTEKGKYVELRCDPISGHTALYWYRQSLGQGPEFLIYFQGTGAADDSGLPNDRFFAVRPEGSVSTLKIQRTERGDSAVYLCASSWDRNYGYTFGSGTRLTVV.

The V and J genes are TRBV5-1 and TRBJ2-6; D possibly corresponds to TRBD1 (5 bases). V shed 1 base and J shed 2 bases, with 13 bases lying between them. CDR1 is SGHRS and CDR2 is YFSETQ in the germline V gene. CDR3 length: 17 residues. CDR3 in amino acids: CASSLQGHPAGANVLTF. The CDR3, as DNA: TGCGCCAGCAGCTTGCAGGGTCACCCAGCTGGGGCCAACGTCCTGACTTTC. Full variable domain (rest looked up from reference TRBV5-1 and TRBJ2-6): KAGVTQTPRYLIKTRGQQVTLSCSPISGHRSVSWYQQTPGQGLQFLFEYFSETQRNKGNFPGRFSGRQFSNSRSEMNVSTLELGDSALYLCASSLQGHPAGANVLTFGAGSRLTVL.

The chain combines TRBV9 with TRBJ1-6, with D maybe TRBD1 (6 bases). The length of the CDR3 is 16 residues. The V gene's germline CDR1 is SGDLS and CDR2 YYNGEE. Trimming removed 3 bases from V and 3 bases from J, with 13 bases in between. This CDR3 is CASSEGGGHYNSPLHF. The CDR3 DNA reads TGTGCCAGCAGCGAAGGGGGGGGCCACTATAATTCACCCCTCCACTTT.

This clonotype was observed at least ten times. V and J are TRBV12-3 or TRBV12-4 and TRBJ2-6; D is undetermined. V was clipped by 7 bases and J by 0 bases, with 7 bases between them. The CDR3 length is 14 residues. The CDR3 sequence is CASTSISGANVLTF. CDR3 DNA sequence: TGTGCCAGCACCAGCATCTCTGGGGCCAACGTCCTGACTTTC.

V and J are TRBV29-1 and TRBJ2-3, with a possible D match to TRBD2 (6 bases). V lost 4 bases and J 0 bases, leaving 17 bases between the germline ends. In germline, CDR1 is SQVTM, CDR2 ANQGSEA. The CDR3 is 16 residues long. Here the CDR3 DNA reads TGCAGCGTTGGGGCGGGGACTGAAACTAGCACAGATACGCAGTATTTT. It specifies CSVGAGTETSTDTQYF.

With regard to this clonotype: This could be a read error, since a much larger clone is one nucleotide away. The V gene is TRBV7-2, the J gene TRBJ2-1; D uncertain. Germline values: CDR1 SGHTA, CDR2 FQGNSA. The CDR3 has 14 amino acids. CDR3 loop: CASSLALVYNEKFF. The CDR3 region has the DNA TGTGCCAGCAGCTTAGCTCTAGTCTACAATGAGAAGTTCTTC.

This clonotype was counted a few times. The chain links TRBV4-3 to TRBJ1-2; 8 bases are shared with TRBD1. The germline V gene has CDR1 LGHNA and CDR2 YSLEER. The ends lost 4 bases at V and 7 bases at J; junction bases unmatched: 14. This CDR3 is 16 amino acids long. CDR3 amino acids: CASSRLEQGGATGYTF. Here the CDR3 DNA reads TGCGCCAGCAGCCGATTGGAACAGGGGGGGGCCACTGGCTACACCTTC.

V is TRBV5-6 and J is TRBJ1-4, with a weak D call TRBD1 (6 bases). This CDR3 has 14 residues. Germline V gene data show CDR1 as SGHDT and CDR2 as YYEEEE. Trimming removed 1 base at V and 11 bases at J, with 15 bases between. CDR3 amino acids: CASSLSPGTSKLFF. CDR3 in DNA: TGTGCCAGCAGCTTGTCACCGGGGACATCGAAACTGTTTTTT.